This is a list of T cell receptor beta chains from one sample in a study of metastatic and nonmetastatic thyroid tumors. TCRdb re-analyzed the PCR reads using MiXCR. In the table there are about 6,200 clones, roughly 29% of which are singletons. Input material: adjacent normal tissue. These receptors were collected from a female donor with papillary thyroid cancer or a benign thyroid nodule (not recorded which). Some clones in this sample may be carry-over from other donors' samples. The CDR3 runs from the conserved cysteine through the conserved F or W. The D gene is left open where the match is weak. Clone size is given for some rows only: seen once, a few or many times, or a class if the clone is expanded.

>TRBJ2-1|TRBV7-3|many|TRBD1
TGTGCCAGCAGCTTCCGGCAGGGGGTAAACAATGAGCAGTTCTTC
CASSFRQGVNNEQFF
>TRBJ2-2|TRBV9|many|TRBD1
TGTGCCAGCAGCGTACTTGGGACAGGGGGGTGCGGGGAGCTGTTTTTT
CASSVLGTGGCGELFF
>TRBJ2-7|TRBV6-1|.|TRBD1
TGTGCCAGCAGAGAAAGGTGGGGACAGACTGGCGAGCAGTACTTC
CASRERWGQTGEQYF
>TRBJ1-5|TRBV28|.|.
TGTGCCAGCAGTGGGGGTGGGCAGCCCCAGCATTTT
CASSGGGQPQHF
>TRBJ1-2|TRBV7-2|.|.
TGTGCCAGCAGCATCTATAGTGGTGGCTACACCTTC
CASSIYSGGYTF
>TRBJ1-1|TRBV7-9|.|.
TGTGCCAGCAGCTTGGACATGGGGTGGACTGAAGCTTCCTTT
CASSLDMGWTEASF
>TRBJ1-2|TRBV7-6|.|TRBD1
TGTGCCAGCAGCAGTGGGGACAGCTATGGCTACACCTTC
CASSSGDSYGYTF
>TRBJ1-1|TRBV6-1|.|.
TGTGCCAGCAGGTCAGGACTCACTGAAGCTTTCTTT
CASRSGLTEAFF
>TRBJ1-5|TRBV6-1|few|TRBD1
TGTGCCACCTCCAAAGTGGGACAGAATTATCAGCCCCAGCATTTT
CATSKVGQNYQPQHF
>TRBJ2-7|TRBV6-5|.|TRBD1
TGTGCCAGCAGTTACTCCGGGCAGGGGGCGAACTACGAGCAGTACTTC
CASSYSGQGANYEQYF
>TRBJ2-2|TRBV9|many|TRBD1
TGTGCCAGCAGCGTACTTGGGACAGGGGGTGGCGGGGAGCTGTTTTTT
CASSVLGTGGGGELFF
>TRBJ2-7|TRBV5-1|.|.
TGCGCCAGCAGTCCTGGAGGACCTCTATCCTACGAGCAGTACTTC
CASSPGGPLSYEQYF
>TRBJ2-1|TRBV6-1|few|TRBD2
TGTGCCAGCAGTCCTCCGGGACTAGTTTACAATGAGCAGTTCTTC
CASSPPGLVYNEQFF
>TRBJ1-1|TRBV6-5|.|.
TGTGCCAGCAGTTACTCCTGGGTTATGAACACTGAAGCTTTCTTT
CASSYSWVMNTEAFF
>TRBJ1-1|TRBV11-2|.|.
TGTGCCAGCAGAACATCTGTGAACACTGAAGCTTTCTTT
CASRTSVNTEAFF
>TRBJ1-1|TRBV20-1|.|.
TGCAGTGCTAGAGATCACAGGGTGAACACTGAAGCTTTCTTT
CSARDHRVNTEAFF
>TRBJ2-7|TRBV2|few|TRBD1
TGTGCCAGCCGTGACAGGGGCTACGAGCAGTACTTC
CASRDRGYEQYF
>TRBJ2-7|TRBV6-1|.|.
TGTGCCAGCAGTGACGGGAGTGGGGACGAGCAGTACTTC
CASSDGSGDEQYF
>TRBJ2-6|TRBV20-1|few|.
TGCAGTACTCAGGGGTCTGGGGCCAACGTCCTGACTTTC
CSTQGSGANVLTF
>TRBJ1-2|TRBV30|.|.
TGTGCCTGGAGTGTACCAGGGCCCTACTATGGCTACACCTTC
CAWSVPGPYYGYTF
>TRBJ1-1|TRBV12-3/TRBV12-4|few|TRBD1
TGTGCCAGCAGTAACCAGGGGGCCCCCGGTGGCACTGAAGCTTTCTTT
CASSNQGAPGGTEAFF
>TRBJ1-4|TRBV3-1|.|.
TGTGCCAGCAGCCTCAGAGGGCAGGGAGATAATGAAAAACTGTTTTTT
CASSLRGQGDNEKLFF
>TRBJ1-1|TRBV6-1|.|TRBD1
TGTGCCAGCTCGGGACAGGTGAACACTGAAGCTTTCTTT
CASSGQVNTEAFF
>TRBJ2-2|TRBV28|.|TRBD1
TGTGCCAGCAGCACGACAGGGGTCGGGGAGCTGTTTTTT
CASSTTGVGELFF
>TRBJ1-1|TRBV6-6|.|.
TGTGCCAGCAGTGACTCTAGTATGACTGAAGCTTTCTTT
CASSDSSMTEAFF
>TRBJ1-2|TRBV19|few|.
TGTGCCAGTAGTTATAACTATGGCTACACCTTC
CASSYNYGYTF
>TRBJ1-2|TRBV12-3/TRBV12-4|.|.
TGTGCCAGCAGTTTCGGACATATCTATGGCTACACCTTC
CASSFGHIYGYTF
>TRBJ2-3|TRBV7-9|once|.
TGTGCCAGCAGCTTAGCTCAGGGAAGAGATACGCAGTATTTT
CASSLAQGRDTQYF